These 16 T cell receptor beta chains share one sample of origin, sequenced in a study of CD8+ T cells in alopecia areata. Reverse transcription of extracted RNA yielded cDNA, which provided the sequencing template. TCRdb's copy holds only in-frame clones and misses some; the assay was immunoSEQ multiplex PCR. The top ten hold 0.95% to 1% of the sample, which has roughly 140,000 clones, about 51% seen once. This specimen was CD4+ T cells sorted from blood, taken at week 0. The source of these receptors is a human donor with alopecia areata.

The chain employs TRBV11-2 and TRBJ2-1; 7 bases match TRBD1. The CDR3 is made up of 14 amino acids. The trim removed 0 bases at V and 15 bases at J, leaving 11 bases unmatched. Germline values: CDR1 SGHAT, CDR2 FQNNGV. CDR3 in amino acids: CASSLEDRSIVWFF. The CDR3, as DNA: TGTGCCAGCAGCTTAGAGGACAGGTCCATAGTATGGTTCTTC.

This clone showed up just a few times. V is TRBV2 and J is TRBJ2-2; 10 bases align to TRBD1. The V gene's germline CDR1 is SNHLY and CDR2 FYNNEI. The CDR3 runs 17 residues. The J segment lost 4 bases and the V segment lost 8 bases, leaving 13 bases of the junction unmatched. CDR3: CASARDRGKSGTGELFF. CDR3 DNA: TGTGCCAGCGCCCGGGACAGGGGAAAGTCGGGCACCGGGGAGCTGTTTTTT.

This clone was counted once. The V call is TRBV4-2, the J call TRBJ2-1; D possibly corresponds to TRBD1 (6 bases). Per the germline V gene, CDR1 is LGHNA and CDR2 is YNFKEQ. The CDR3 loop spans 12 amino acids. Trimming pared 5 bases from V and 8 bases from J, leaving 10 bases between. The chain's CDR3 is CASSYKGDEQFF. The CDR3 DNA sequence: TGTGCCAGCAGCTACAAGGGGGATGAGCAGTTCTTC.

This chain connects TRBV6-5 to TRBJ2-1; 7 bases match TRBD2. The CDR3 has 14 residues. The germline V gene has CDR1 MNHEY and CDR2 SVGAGI. V lost 10 bases to trimming and J lost 5 bases; unmatched junction nucleotides: 11. The CDR3 DNA reads as TGTGCCACCCAGAGGCCAGCGGGAAACAATGAGCAGTTCTTC. Its protein product is CATQRPAGNNEQFF.

The rearrangement joins TRBV29-1 to TRBJ1-2, with TRBD1 as a possible D gene (6 bases). Between the trimmed V and J ends, which lost 3 bases and 6 bases, there was a span of 11 bases. Per the germline V gene, CDR1 is SQVTM and CDR2 is ANQGSEA. The CDR3 spans 12 residues. CDR3 residues: CSVEPQGDGYTF. The CDR3 DNA reads TGCAGCGTTGAGCCACAGGGTGATGGCTACACCTTC.

This chain links TRBV30 with TRBJ1-5; 11 bases are a match to TRBD1. The CDR3 contains 21 residues. V shed 5 bases and J 5 bases; nucleotides not matched to a gene: 26. Looked up from germline, CDR1 is GTSNPN and CDR2 is SVGIG (reference sequence). CDR3 nucleotides: TGTGCCTGGCAACTTTCCCGGACAGGGGGCGGAATTTTTGGTCTCGATCAGCCCCAGCATTTT. Its protein product is CAWQLSRTGGGIFGLDQPQHF.

V gene TRBV5-1 combines with J gene TRBJ1-1; D possibly corresponds to TRBD1 (6 bases). The CDR3 runs to 14 residues. Trimming removed 4 bases at V and 3 bases at J, with 13 bases between. The V gene's germline CDR1 is SGHRS and CDR2 YFSETQ. CDR3 amino acids: CASSAPGQDTEAFF. CDR3 DNA sequence: TGCGCCAGCAGCGCTCCGGGACAAGACACTGAAGCTTTCTTT.

J is TRBJ2-1 and V is TRBV6-5; possibly TRBD1 or TRBD2 for D (5 bases each). Trimming took 6 bases from V and 11 from J, leaving 11 bases between them. This CDR3 comprises 11 residues. Germline V gene lookup returns CDR1 MNHEY and CDR2 SVGAGI. The CDR3 DNA is TGTGCCAGCAGGTCTCCGGGACAGCAGTTCTTC. This encodes CASRSPGQQFF.

The chain has TRBV30 and TRBJ2-5, with 7 bases fitting TRBD1. This CDR3 comprises 13 residues. V was clipped by 5 bases and J by 5 bases; unmatched bases: 8. CDR1 is GTSNPN and CDR2 is SVGIG in the germline V gene (reference sequence). The chain's CDR3 is CAWYRQGWETQYF. CDR3 bases: TGTGCCTGGTACCGACAGGGATGGGAGACCCAGTACTTC.

The gene calls are TRBV30 and TRBJ2-5; D possibly corresponds to TRBD1 (5 bases). V lost 0 bases and J 5 bases, leaving 10 bases between the germline ends. This CDR3 has 13 amino acids. CDR1 and CDR2 (germline): GTSNPN, SVGIG (reference sequence). The DNA for the CDR3 is TGTGCCTGGAGTGTTGGGGCTATGGAGACCCAGTACTTC. Residues: CAWSVGAMETQYF.

The gene calls are TRBV6-5 and TRBJ2-2; no clear D gene. Germline CDR1 reads MNHEY; CDR2 reads SVGAGI. V shed 8 bases and J shed 1 base, with 5 bases lying between them. There are 12 residues in the CDR3. CDR3 sequence reads: CASRQNTGELFF. CDR3 bases: TGTGCCAGCCGCCAGAACACCGGGGAGCTGTTTTTT.

The rearrangement joins TRBV4-1 to TRBJ2-6; 9 positions agree with TRBD1. J lost 0 bases, V lost 0 bases, and 6 bases had no gene match. The CDR3 loop spans 19 amino acids. CDR1 is MGHRA, CDR2 YSYEKL, per germline. CDR3 protein: CASSQDRTGGISGANVLTF. CDR3 coding DNA: TGCGCCAGCAGCCAAGATAGAACAGGGGGCATCTCTGGGGCCAACGTCCTGACTTTC.

This clone was seen a handful of times. The chain carries TRBV29-1 and TRBJ2-6; the D is unclear. CDR3 size: 13 residues. Trimming took off 5 bases at V and 0 bases at J, with 5 bases between the two ends. Germline V lookup: CDR1 SQVTM, CDR2 ANQGSEA. CDR3 residues: CSVSISGANVLTF. CDR3 nucleotide sequence: TGCAGCGTTAGCATCTCTGGGGCCAACGTCCTGACTTTC.

The chain links TRBV29-1 to TRBJ1-1; 7 bases fit TRBD1. This CDR3 is built from 13 residues. V lost 6 bases to trimming and J lost 0 bases; unmatched junction nucleotides: 4. Germline CDR1 is SQVTM and CDR2 is ANQGSEA. The CDR3 is CSVRQGMNTEAFF. The CDR3 region has the DNA TGCAGCGTGAGACAGGGTATGAACACTGAAGCTTTCTTT.

This chain connects TRBV25-1 to TRBJ1-1, with D possibly TRBD1 on 5 matching bases. V was shortened by 3 bases and J by 6 bases, with 8 bases between the two germline ends. Germline CDR1 and CDR2: MGHDK and SYGVNS. CDR3 length: 12 amino acids. The CDR3 DNA is TGTGCCAGCAGTGATAGAGGGGCTGAAGCTTTCTTT. Residues: CASSDRGAEAFF. The variable domain in full, with the rest retrieved from reference TRBV25-1 and TRBJ1-1, is EADIYQTPRYLVIGTGKKITLECSQTMGHDKMYWYQQDPGMELHLIHYSYGVNSTEKGDLSSESTVSRIRTEHFPLTLESARPSHTSQYLCASSDRGAEAFFGQGTRLTVV.

This chain uses TRBV6-1 with TRBJ1-5, with D possibly matching TRBD1 (5 bases). The CDR3 extends over 15 amino acids. The V gene's germline CDR1 is MNHNS and CDR2 SASEGT. Trimming removed 7 bases at V and 0 bases at J, with 13 bases between. CDR3 region: CASTPRQGSNQPQHF. The CDR3 DNA reads TGTGCCAGCACCCCACGCCAGGGTAGCAATCAGCCCCAGCATTTT.